The 10 T cell receptor beta chains presented below share a single source sample, sequenced in a study of cytomegalovirus exposure and HLA in healthy donors. PCR involved 60 Vbeta and 13 Jbeta primers. Sequencing used immunoSEQ multiplex PCR; TCRdb keeps in-frame clones, though not all of them. Of about 130,000 clones listed, around four fifths were seen once; the top ten hold 15% to 20%. Sequencing used PBMCs. Receptors were obtained from a man younger than 35 in good health and CMV-seropositive.

This chain uses TRBV9 with TRBJ1-3; the D gene is possibly TRBD1 (5 bases). Germline loops: CDR1 SGDLS, CDR2 YYNGEE. The germline V and J ends were trimmed by 0 bases and 3 bases, with 25 bases remaining between them. This CDR3 contains 20 residues. CDR3 amino acids: CASSVDMSGSRGSVGNTIYF. The CDR3 DNA is TGTGCCAGCAGCGTAGACATGAGTGGCTCAAGGGGATCGGTTGGAAACACCATATATTTT.

V is TRBV18 and J is TRBJ1-5, with D maybe TRBD1 (6 bases). Germline loops: CDR1 KGHSH, CDR2 LQKENI. Trimming removed 0 bases from V and 7 bases from J, with 16 bases in between. The CDR3 runs 16 residues. CDR3 amino acids: CASSPPASGVGQPQHF. The DNA of the CDR3 is TGTGCCAGCTCACCACCGGCGTCAGGGGTTGGACAGCCCCAGCATTTT.

This clone was detected once. The chain uses TRBV9 and TRBJ2-2, with 7 bases aligning to TRBD2. The CDR3 extends over 15 amino acids. The ends lost 6 bases at V and 0 bases at J; junction bases unmatched: 5. CDR1 and CDR2 from the germline V gene are SGDLS and YYNGEE. CDR3 region: CASTGGGSNTGELFF. DNA of the CDR3: TGTGCCAGCACCGGCGGGGGATCGAACACCGGGGAGCTGTTTTTT.

V usage is TRBV10-2 and J usage is TRBJ2-3, with 9 positions matching TRBD2. Germline CDR1 WSHSY, CDR2 SAAADI. The junction had 5 bases not matched to a gene; V was cut back by 7 bases and J by 6 bases. The CDR3 totals 13 residues. The CDR3 bases are TGCGCCAGCACAGCGGGAGGAGCGGATACGCAGTATTTT. Residues: CASTAGGADTQYF.

The chain employs TRBV5-6 and TRBJ1-1; D not resolved. The CDR3 extends over 14 amino acids. CDR1 and CDR2 from the germline V gene are SGHDT and YYEEEE. The V gene lost 0 bases and the J gene lost 8 bases, with 14 bases spanning the gap. The CDR3 is CASSLGYGKPEAFF. Written as DNA, the CDR3 is TGTGCCAGCAGCTTGGGCTACGGGAAACCCGAAGCTTTCTTT.

The chain recombines TRBV7-9 with TRBJ1-4; 11 nucleotides align to TRBD1. CDR1 and CDR2 (germline): SEHNR, FQNEAQ (reference sequence). This CDR3 contains 15 residues. The ends lost 3 bases at V and 8 bases at J; junction bases unmatched: 5. In nucleotides, the CDR3 is TGTGCCAGCAGCTTGGGGACAGGGGGGAAGGAAAAACTGTTTTTT. As protein: CASSLGTGGKEKLFF.

V is TRBV13 and J is TRBJ1-1, with D possibly matching TRBD1 (6 bases). The germline V gene encodes CDR1 PRHDT and CDR2 FYEKMQ (reference sequence). Between the trimmed V and J ends, which lost 5 bases and 1 base, there was a span of 11 bases. This CDR3 contains 14 residues. The CDR3 sequence: CASSGDRRNTEAFF. CDR3 coding DNA: TGTGCCAGCAGCGGAGACAGGAGGAACACTGAAGCTTTCTTT.

This chain joins TRBV4-2 and TRBJ1-5, with D possibly TRBD1 on 5 matching bases. The CDR3 consists of 13 residues. The V gene lost 0 bases and the J gene lost 11 bases, with 11 bases spanning the gap. Germline CDR1 is LGHNA and CDR2 is YNFKEQ. CDR3 protein: CASSQEGGGAQHF. The CDR3 nucleotides read TGTGCCAGCAGCCAAGAGGGGGGGGGAGCCCAGCATTTT.

The chain uses TRBV9 and TRBJ1-5; D is unclear. V lost 0 bases and J 2 bases, leaving 9 bases between the germline ends. Germline values: CDR1 SGDLS, CDR2 YYNGEE. There are 15 residues in the CDR3. For the CDR3, the DNA is TGTGCCAGCAGCGTAGGAGGGTCGGGCAATCAGCCCCAGCATTTT. This encodes CASSVGGSGNQPQHF.

This sequence joins TRBV29-1 and TRBJ2-1; 7 bases fit TRBD2. From germline, CDR1 is SQVTM and CDR2 ANQGSEA. With 5 bases clipped from V and 3 bases from J, the junction kept 7 bases outside the gene matches. The CDR3 sequence is 14 residues long. CDR3 sequence reads: CSVPAGPNYNEQFF. The CDR3 DNA reads as TGCAGCGTTCCAGCGGGGCCCAACTACAATGAGCAGTTCTTC.